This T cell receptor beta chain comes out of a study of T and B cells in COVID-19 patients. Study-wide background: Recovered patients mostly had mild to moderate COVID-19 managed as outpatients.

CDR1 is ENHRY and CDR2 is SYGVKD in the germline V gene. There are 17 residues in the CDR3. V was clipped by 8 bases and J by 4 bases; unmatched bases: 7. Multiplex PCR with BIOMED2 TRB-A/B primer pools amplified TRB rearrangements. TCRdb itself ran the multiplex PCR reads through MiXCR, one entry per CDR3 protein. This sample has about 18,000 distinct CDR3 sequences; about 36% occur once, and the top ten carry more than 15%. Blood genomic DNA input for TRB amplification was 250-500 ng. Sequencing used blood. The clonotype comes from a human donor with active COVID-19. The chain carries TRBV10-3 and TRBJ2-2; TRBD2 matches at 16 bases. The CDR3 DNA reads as TGTGCCATCGCCGGGACTAGCGGGGGGGCCGTCACCGGGGAGCTGTTTTTT. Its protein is CAIAGTSGGAVTGELFF.